Listed below are T cell receptor beta chains from one sample, sequenced in a study of blood T cells in healthy people across ages. TCRdb recomputed calls from the 5' RACE reads with MiXCR, one row per CDR3 protein. There are some 1.7 million distinct CDR3 sequences in the sample; approximately 28% occur only once, and more than 6% lies in the top ten. The sequencing sample was made of blood. The receptors here all came from a woman aged 30 to 39 in good health. The CDR3 runs from the conserved cysteine through the conserved F or W. A D gene is named only where the DNA matches it firmly. Clone size appears in some rows only: once, few, many, or a class for an expanded clone.

J: TRBJ2-7; V: TRBV28; size: many; D: .; DNA: TGTGCCAGCAGACCGGGACATGCCTACGAGCAGTACTTC; CDR3: CASRPGHAYEQYF
J: TRBJ1-1; V: TRBV7-9; size: few; D: .; DNA: TGTGCCAGCAGCCCAAATTCCCGGGGTGGGGTGACTGAAGCTTTCTTT; CDR3: CASSPNSRGGVTEAFF
J: TRBJ1-5; V: TRBV20-1; size: few; D: .; DNA: TGCAGTGCTAGAGATTCCTCGGTAGGGGATCAGCCCCAGCATTTT; CDR3: CSARDSSVGDQPQHF
J: TRBJ2-4; V: TRBV27; size: many; D: .; DNA: TGTGCCAGCAGTCCTGCCCGGGAGCAGTACTTC; CDR3: CASSPAREQYF
J: TRBJ2-7; V: TRBV4-1; size: many; D: .; DNA: TGCGCCAGCAGCCATACGAGCAGCTCCTACGAGCAGTACTTC; CDR3: CASSHTSSSYEQYF
J: TRBJ2-5; V: TRBV12-3/TRBV12-4; size: many; D: .; DNA: TGTGCCAGCAGTTTAAAGGGGGGTGGGACCCAGTACTTC; CDR3: CASSLKGGGTQYF
J: TRBJ2-7; V: TRBV29-1; size: many; D: .; DNA: TGCAGCGTTGAGGATGATACCTACGAGCAGTACTTC; CDR3: CSVEDDTYEQYF
J: TRBJ1-1; V: TRBV5-1; size: .; D: .; DNA: TGCGCCAGCAGCTTCGTCGGGAACACTGAAGCTTTCTTT; CDR3: CASSFVGNTEAFF
J: TRBJ2-7; V: TRBV12-3/TRBV12-4; size: many; D: .; DNA: TGTGCCAGCAGTTCCCCCTTAAGGGCTACCTACGAGCAGTACTTC; CDR3: CASSSPLRATYEQYF
J: TRBJ1-2; V: TRBV5-5; size: .; D: .; DNA: TGTGCCAGCAGCCCGGTCTCGGAGAACTATGGCTACACCTTC; CDR3: CASSPVSENYGYTF
J: TRBJ2-3; V: TRBV7-2; size: many; D: .; DNA: TGTGCCAGCAGCTCGGGGATGGGAGATACGCAGTATTTT; CDR3: CASSSGMGDTQYF
J: TRBJ1-2; V: TRBV27; size: .; D: .; DNA: TGTGCCAGCAGTTTATTAGGGAAAGGGAGGGACTATGGCTACACCTTC; CDR3: CASSLLGKGRDYGYTF
J: TRBJ2-1; V: TRBV5-1; size: many; D: .; DNA: TGCGCCAGTTTCAAACAGGGAAATCGTGGAAATGAGCAGTTCTTC; CDR3: CASFKQGNRGNEQFF
J: TRBJ2-1; V: TRBV6-2/TRBV6-3; size: many; D: .; DNA: TGTGCCAGCAGTTCCAACAATGAGCAGTTCTTC; CDR3: CASSSNNEQFF
J: TRBJ2-1; V: TRBV19; size: .; D: .; DNA: TGTGCCACGACATTGGGGCCGGGGGTGGATGAGCAGTTCTTC; CDR3: CATTLGPGVDEQFF
J: TRBJ2-1; V: TRBV10-3; size: .; D: TRBD1; DNA: TGTGCCATCAGGGAGTCAGGGGGAAAGTTCTTC; CDR3: CAIRESGGKFF
J: TRBJ2-7; V: TRBV5-1; size: .; D: TRBD1; DNA: TGCGCCAGCAGCTTGGACGGGACAGAGTCCTACGAGCAGTACTTC; CDR3: CASSLDGTESYEQYF
J: TRBJ1-2; V: TRBV28; size: .; D: TRBD1; DNA: TGTGCCAGCAGTTTGGGGACAGGGCAATACTATGGCTACACCTTC; CDR3: CASSLGTGQYYGYTF
J: TRBJ2-7; V: TRBV2; size: .; D: .; DNA: TGTGCCAGCTGGCTGAAATACGAGCAGTACTTC; CDR3: CASWLKYEQYF
J: TRBJ1-2; V: TRBV20-1; size: few; D: .; DNA: TGCAGTGCTGCCCTCGACCGAAGCGGAGGCTACACCTTC; CDR3: CSAALDRSGGYTF
J: TRBJ2-1; V: TRBV7-9; size: many; D: TRBD2; DNA: TGTGCCAGCAGCTTATTGGCGGGTACGGGAGGGCCCCACAATGAGCAGTTCTTC; CDR3: CASSLLAGTGGPHNEQFF
J: TRBJ2-1; V: TRBV27; size: .; D: TRBD1; DNA: TGTGCCAGCAGTCCTAGAGCAGGGGGTATAATAAATGAGCAGTTCTTC; CDR3: CASSPRAGGIINEQFF
J: TRBJ2-7; V: TRBV5-1; size: many; D: .; DNA: TGTGCCAGCAGTTTAGTTCAGGGTCCCTACGAGCAGTACTTC; CDR3: CASSLVQGPYEQYF
J: TRBJ2-3; V: TRBV4-3; size: many; D: .; DNA: TGCGCCAGCAGCCAAGGAGGGGCGAGGACAGATACGCAGTATTTT; CDR3: CASSQGGARTDTQYF
J: TRBJ1-2; V: TRBV25-1; size: few; D: .; DNA: TGTGCCAGCAGTGAAGGTAGTAGGAGCTACACCTTC; CDR3: CASSEGSRSYTF
J: TRBJ2-5; V: TRBV7-2; size: .; D: TRBD1; DNA: TGTGCCAGCAGCTTCACAGGGGCGGGAGAGACCCAGTACTTC; CDR3: CASSFTGAGETQYF
J: TRBJ1-4; V: TRBV11-2; size: many; D: .; DNA: TGTGCCAGCTCCCTGGCGGGAAAACTGTTTTTT; CDR3: CASSLAGKLFF
J: TRBJ2-5; V: TRBV15; size: .; D: TRBD2; DNA: TGTGCCACCAGCAGAGCACTAGCGGGGAAAGAGACCCAGTACTTC; CDR3: CATSRALAGKETQYF
J: TRBJ1-1; V: TRBV11-2; size: once; D: .; DNA: .; CDR3: CSSSLIYEQYFGPGETFF
J: TRBJ2-3; V: TRBV12-3/TRBV12-4; size: few; D: .; DNA: TGTGCGACTTTAGCTCTCAGCACAGATACGCAGTATTTT; CDR3: CATLALSTDTQYF
J: TRBJ2-5; V: TRBV3-1; size: few; D: .; DNA: TGTGCCAGCAGCCCCCCGGGTAGCCTCGAAGAGACCCAGTACTTC; CDR3: CASSPPGSLEETQYF
J: TRBJ2-3; V: TRBV11-2; size: few; D: .; DNA: TGTGCCAGTACCCCGCTGAGGCGCACAGATACGCAGTATTTT; CDR3: CASTPLRRTDTQYF
J: TRBJ2-7; V: TRBV24-1; size: .; D: .; DNA: TGTGCCACCACTCCCGGACAGTTCGAGCAGTACTTC; CDR3: CATTPGQFEQYF
J: TRBJ2-4; V: TRBV11-2; size: .; D: TRBD1; DNA: TGTGCCAGCAGCTCCCGCCAGGGGGTGAGGTACTTC; CDR3: CASSSRQGVRYF
J: TRBJ2-3; V: TRBV6-5; size: .; D: .; DNA: TGTGCCAGCACCCCGTTCAGCGGGTTCCCAGATACGCAGTATTTT; CDR3: CASTPFSGFPDTQYF
J: TRBJ2-7; V: TRBV10-3; size: many; D: TRBD2; DNA: TGTGCCATCAGTGTTGGGCTAGCGGGAGACAGCGAGCAGTACTTC; CDR3: CAISVGLAGDSEQYF
J: TRBJ2-1; V: TRBV14; size: few; D: .; DNA: TGTGCCAGCAGCAAATCAATTAGCGGCTCGGAATCAGAGCAGTTCTTC; CDR3: CASSKSISGSESEQFF
J: TRBJ2-1; V: TRBV11-2; size: many; D: TRBD2; DNA: TGTGCCAGCAGCCTACGGGCCGGGACTAACTATAATGAGCAGTTCTTC; CDR3: CASSLRAGTNYNEQFF